This is a list of T cell receptor beta chains from one sample in a study of a mutant IDH1 vaccine in newly diagnosed glioma. The antigens for these receptors are not known. Sequencing was performed with immunoSEQ multiplex PCR; in TCRdb, only in-frame clones are kept and a portion is missing. The sample consists of over 35,000 clones, 75% to 85% of them appearing once. Sequences were derived from PBMCs, sampled from a glioma patient whose treatment included an IDH1 peptide vaccine. The origin of the receptors is a woman in her forties or fifties with glioma. Each CDR3 is given with its conserved first and last residue. Fields, in order: J gene, V gene, CDR3 protein.

j_gene: TRBJ1-3; v_gene: TRBV7-6; CDR3aa: CASSPGQGASSGNTIYF
j_gene: TRBJ1-5; v_gene: TRBV19; CDR3aa: CASLGPYSNQPQHF
j_gene: TRBJ2-7; v_gene: TRBV27; CDR3aa: CASSLSTSSRYEQYF
j_gene: TRBJ2-7; v_gene: TRBV12-5; CDR3aa: CASALWTGAYEQYF
j_gene: TRBJ2-3; v_gene: TRBV4-3; CDR3aa: CASSQPPRLAESTDTQYF
j_gene: TRBJ1-3; v_gene: TRBV25-1; CDR3aa: CASSEYSSGNTIYF
j_gene: TRBJ2-5; v_gene: TRBV27; CDR3aa: CASSLLAGRETQYF
j_gene: TRBJ1-2; v_gene: TRBV5-6; CDR3aa: CASSIIRTEGWGYTF
j_gene: TRBJ1-3; v_gene: TRBV6-6; CDR3aa: CASRYGGSGNTIYF
j_gene: TRBJ1-5; v_gene: TRBV5-5; CDR3aa: CASSTGAGLSNQPQHF
j_gene: TRBJ1-1; v_gene: TRBV15; CDR3aa: CATRREGGVAEAFF
j_gene: TRBJ2-4; v_gene: TRBV14; CDR3aa: CASSPLQPKNIQYF
j_gene: TRBJ1-1; v_gene: TRBV7-2; CDR3aa: CASSLRSDTEAFF
j_gene: TRBJ2-7; v_gene: TRBV27; CDR3aa: CASSPSGTGAYEQYF
j_gene: TRBJ1-5; v_gene: TRBV30; CDR3aa: CAWSVVGNQPQHF
j_gene: TRBJ2-2; v_gene: TRBV1; CDR3aa: CTSSLPGGRDTGELFF
j_gene: TRBJ2-2; v_gene: TRBV10-2; CDR3aa: CASSVTGVNTGELFF
j_gene: TRBJ1-4; v_gene: TRBV5-4; CDR3aa: CASSAGVTNEKLFF
j_gene: TRBJ2-7; v_gene: TRBV6-6; CDR3aa: CASSTVSYEQYF
j_gene: TRBJ2-3; v_gene: TRBV9; CDR3aa: CASSALAGGSTDTQYF